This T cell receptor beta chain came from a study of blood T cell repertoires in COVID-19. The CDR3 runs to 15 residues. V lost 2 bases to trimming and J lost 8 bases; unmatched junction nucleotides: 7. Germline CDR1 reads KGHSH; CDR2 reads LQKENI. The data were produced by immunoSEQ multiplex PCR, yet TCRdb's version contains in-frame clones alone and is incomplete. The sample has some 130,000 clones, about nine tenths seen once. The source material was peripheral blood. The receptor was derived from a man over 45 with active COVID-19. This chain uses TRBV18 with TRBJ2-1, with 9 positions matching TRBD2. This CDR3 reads CASSPMGLALDEQFF. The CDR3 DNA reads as TGTGCCAGCTCACCAATGGGACTAGCCCTCGATGAGCAGTTCTTC.